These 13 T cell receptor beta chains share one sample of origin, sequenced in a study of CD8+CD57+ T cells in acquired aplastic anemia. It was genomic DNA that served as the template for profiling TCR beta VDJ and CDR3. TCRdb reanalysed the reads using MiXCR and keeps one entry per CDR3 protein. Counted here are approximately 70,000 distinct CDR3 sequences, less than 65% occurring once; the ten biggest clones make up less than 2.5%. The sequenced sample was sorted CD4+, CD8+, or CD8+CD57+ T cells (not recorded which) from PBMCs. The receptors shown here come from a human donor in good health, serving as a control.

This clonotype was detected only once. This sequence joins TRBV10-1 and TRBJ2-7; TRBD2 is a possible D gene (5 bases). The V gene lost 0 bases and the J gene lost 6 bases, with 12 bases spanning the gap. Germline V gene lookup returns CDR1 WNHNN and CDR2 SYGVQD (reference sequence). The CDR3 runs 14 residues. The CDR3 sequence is CASSESRGPFEQYF. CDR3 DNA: TGCGCCAGCAGTGAGTCGAGAGGGCCTTTCGAGCAGTACTTC.

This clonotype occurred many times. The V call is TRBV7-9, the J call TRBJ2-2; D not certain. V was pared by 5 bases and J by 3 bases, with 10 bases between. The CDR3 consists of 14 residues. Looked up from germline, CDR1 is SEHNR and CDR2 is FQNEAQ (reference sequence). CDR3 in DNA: TGTGCCAGCAGCGCCAGGTTCGACACCGGGGAGCTGTTTTTT. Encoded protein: CASSARFDTGELFF.

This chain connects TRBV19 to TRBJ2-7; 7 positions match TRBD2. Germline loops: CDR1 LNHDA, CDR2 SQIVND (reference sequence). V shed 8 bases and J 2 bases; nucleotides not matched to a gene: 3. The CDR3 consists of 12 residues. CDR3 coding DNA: TGTGCCAGTGGGGGGGGGGCCTACGAGCAGTACTTC. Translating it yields CASGGGAYEQYF.

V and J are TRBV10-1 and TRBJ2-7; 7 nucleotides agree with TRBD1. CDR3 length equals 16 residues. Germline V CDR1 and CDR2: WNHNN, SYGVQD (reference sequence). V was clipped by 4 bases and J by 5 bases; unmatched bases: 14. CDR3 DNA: TGCGCCAGCAGTGCCTACAGGGGCGCTAGTTTAAACGAGCAGTACTTC. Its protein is CASSAYRGASLNEQYF.

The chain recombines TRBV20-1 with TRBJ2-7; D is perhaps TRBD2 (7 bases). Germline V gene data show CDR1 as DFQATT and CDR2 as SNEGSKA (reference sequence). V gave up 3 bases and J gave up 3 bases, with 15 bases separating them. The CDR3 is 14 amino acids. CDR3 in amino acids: CSASLAGANYEQYF. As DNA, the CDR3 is TGCAGTGCTAGTCTCGCGGGGGCGAACTACGAGCAGTACTTC.

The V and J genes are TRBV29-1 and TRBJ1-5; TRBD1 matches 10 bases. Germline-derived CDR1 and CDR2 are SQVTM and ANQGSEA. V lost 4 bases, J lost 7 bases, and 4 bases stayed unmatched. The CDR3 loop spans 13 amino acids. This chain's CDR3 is CSVGTGGRQPQHF. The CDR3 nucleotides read TGCAGCGTTGGGACAGGGGGTAGGCAGCCCCAGCATTTT.

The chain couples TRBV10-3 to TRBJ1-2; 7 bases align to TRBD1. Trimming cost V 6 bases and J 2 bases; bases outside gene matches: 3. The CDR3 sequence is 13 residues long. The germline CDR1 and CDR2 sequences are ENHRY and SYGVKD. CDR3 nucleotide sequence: TGTGCCATCAGGACAGGGAACAACTATGGCTACACCTTC. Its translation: CAIRTGNNYGYTF.

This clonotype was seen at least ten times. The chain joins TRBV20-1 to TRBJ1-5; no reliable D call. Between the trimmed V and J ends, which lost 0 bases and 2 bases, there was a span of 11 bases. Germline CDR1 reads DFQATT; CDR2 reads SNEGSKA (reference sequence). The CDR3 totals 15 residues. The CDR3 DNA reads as TGCAGTGCTAGAGATCCAGGAGGTGGCAATCAGCCCCAGCATTTT. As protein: CSARDPGGGNQPQHF.

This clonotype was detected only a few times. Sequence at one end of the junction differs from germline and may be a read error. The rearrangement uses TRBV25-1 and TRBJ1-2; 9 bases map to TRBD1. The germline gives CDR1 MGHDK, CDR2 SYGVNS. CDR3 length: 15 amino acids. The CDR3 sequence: CASSADRGGHYGYTF. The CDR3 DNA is TGTGCCAGTAGTGCGGACAGGGGAGGACACTATGGCTACACCTTC.

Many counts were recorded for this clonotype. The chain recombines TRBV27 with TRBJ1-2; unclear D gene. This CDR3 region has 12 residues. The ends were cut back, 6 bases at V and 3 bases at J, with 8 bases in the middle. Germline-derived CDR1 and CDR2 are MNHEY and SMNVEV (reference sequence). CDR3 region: CASRAEDYGYTF. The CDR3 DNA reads TGTGCCAGCAGAGCGGAGGACTATGGCTACACCTTC.

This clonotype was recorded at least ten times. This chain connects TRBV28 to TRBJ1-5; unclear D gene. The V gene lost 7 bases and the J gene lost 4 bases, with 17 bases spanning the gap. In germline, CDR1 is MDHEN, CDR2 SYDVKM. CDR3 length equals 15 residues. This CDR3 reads CASNDYSRNNQPQHF. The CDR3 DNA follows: TGTGCCAGCAACGATTACTCCCGAAATAATCAGCCCCAGCATTTT.

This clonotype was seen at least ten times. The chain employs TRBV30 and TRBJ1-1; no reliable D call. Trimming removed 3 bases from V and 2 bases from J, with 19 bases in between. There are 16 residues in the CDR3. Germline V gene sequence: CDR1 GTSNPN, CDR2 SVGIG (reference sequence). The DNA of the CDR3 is TGTGCCTGGAGCAAGAGTCAGACCATCAGAAACACTGAAGCTTTCTTT. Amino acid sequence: CAWSKSQTIRNTEAFF.

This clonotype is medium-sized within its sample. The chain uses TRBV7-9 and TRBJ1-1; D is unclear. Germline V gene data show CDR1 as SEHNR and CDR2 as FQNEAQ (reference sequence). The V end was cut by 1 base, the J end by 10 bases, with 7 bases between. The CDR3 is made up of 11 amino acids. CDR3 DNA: TGTGCCAGCAGCTTAGACCGGGTAGCTTTCTTT. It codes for CASSLDRVAFF.